These 12 T cell receptor beta chains share one sample of origin, sequenced in a study of T cell responses to AZD1222 COVID-19 vaccine (dated by TCRdb to the early 2020s). Taken with the paper, the label for time point translates to: baseline before first vaccination. The method was the immunoSEQ multiplex PCR assay. The table comes from immuneACCESS by way of TCRdb, which keeps in-frame sequences with V and J called. Part of the clones is missing from these tables; in studies checked, under half for an unresolved V gene and the rest for unknown reasons. The sample yields 92,000 or so clones; roughly nine tenths were counted once. The ten largest clones take up more than 1.5% of the sample. The sequencing used peripheral blood, collected on day 0 of AZD1222 vaccination. Every receptor here comes from an adult in good health.

The chain recombines TRBV2 with TRBJ1-1, with D perhaps matching TRBD1 (5 bases). The CDR3 contains 16 residues. V was trimmed by 8 bases and J by 0 bases, leaving 19 bases between them. Germline values: CDR1 SNHLY, CDR2 FYNNEI. The CDR3 coding sequence is TGTGCCAGCTTACATGGGGTTGGCAGGGTGAACACTGAAGCTTTCTTT. Residues: CASLHGVGRVNTEAFF.

The gene calls are TRBV9 and TRBJ1-4; no firm D call. The CDR3 contains 15 residues. The ends were cut back, 0 bases at V and 5 bases at J, with 11 bases in the middle. Germline V gene sequence: CDR1 SGDLS, CDR2 YYNGEE. CDR3 coding DNA: TGTGCCAGCAGCGTAGAGGTCGGAGGGAATGAAAAACTGTTTTTT. Translated, it gives CASSVEVGGNEKLFF.

The chain carries TRBV11-3 and TRBJ1-3; D not certain. Trimming removed 5 bases at V and 0 bases at J, with 11 bases between. CDR1 and CDR2 (germline): SGHNT, YENEEA. This CDR3 has 15 residues. For the CDR3, the DNA is TGTGCCAGCAGCGCCGGACTGTTCTCTGGAAACACCATATATTTT. Translating it yields CASSAGLFSGNTIYF.

This chain uses TRBV6-5 with TRBJ1-2; TRBD1 might be the D (5 bases). The V gene's germline CDR1 is MNHEY and CDR2 SVGAGI. This CDR3 comprises 14 residues. Trimming left V 0 bases short and J 0 bases short, with 5 bases between. CDR3 protein: CASSYSTANYGYTF. In nucleotides, the CDR3 is TGTGCCAGCAGTTACTCGACAGCTAACTATGGCTACACCTTC.

This sequence joins TRBV2 and TRBJ1-1, with no clear D. In germline, CDR1 is SNHLY, CDR2 FYNNEI. V gave up 6 bases and J gave up 3 bases, with 11 bases separating them. The CDR3 runs to 13 residues. The CDR3 here is CASRTWGYTEAFF. CDR3 sequence (DNA): TGTGCCAGCAGGACATGGGGTTACACTGAAGCTTTCTTT.

The genes are TRBV3-1 (or the pseudogene TRBV3-2) and TRBJ1-2, with unresolved D. Trimming took off 4 bases at V and 3 bases at J, with 18 bases between the two ends. Germline CDR1 LGHDT, CDR2 YNNKEL (reference sequence). The CDR3 runs 16 residues. This CDR3 reads CASSPSILPSYYGYTF. In DNA form, the CDR3 reads TGTGCCAGCAGCCCCTCAATTCTACCCTCCTACTATGGCTACACCTTC.

This clone was detected once. This chain connects TRBV4-2 to TRBJ1-6; 7 bases match TRBD1. CDR1 is LGHNA and CDR2 is YNFKEQ in the germline V gene. Trimming removed 1 base from V and 1 base from J; junction bases left unmatched: 7. The CDR3 is made up of 18 amino acids. This chain's CDR3 is CASSQAPWDSSYNSPLHF. CDR3 sequence (DNA): TGTGCCAGCAGCCAAGCCCCATGGGACAGTTCCTATAATTCACCCCTCCACTTT.

V usage is TRBV7-9 and J usage is TRBJ2-7; no reliable D call. V dropped 5 bases and J dropped 3 bases, with 5 bases sitting between them. The germline CDR1 and CDR2 sequences are SEHNR and FQNEAQ (reference sequence). CDR3 length: 11 residues. The CDR3 is CASSLNYEQYF. As DNA, the CDR3 is TGTGCCAGCAGCCTCAACTACGAGCAGTACTTC. The complete variable domain, with remaining parts taken from reference TRBV7-9 and TRBJ2-7, reads DTGVSQNPRHKITKRGQNVTFRCDPISEHNRLYWYRQTLGQGPEFLTYFQNEAQLEKSRLLSDRFSAERPKGSFSTLEIQRTEQGDSAMYLCASSLNYEQYFGPGTRLTVT.

This clone was recorded only once. The junction differs from germline at one of its ends, possibly a read error. CDR3 in amino acids: CASSEGLQPLSPPHF. The CDR3 DNA reads TGTGCCAGCAGTGAGGGCCTTCAGCCTCTTTCACCCCCCCACTTT. The V gene is TRBV6-1, the J gene TRBJ1-6; D remains unclear. CDR3 length: 15 residues. Germline V CDR1 and CDR2: MNHNS, SASEGT.

The chain carries TRBV18 and TRBJ1-2; 9 bases map to TRBD1. This CDR3 has 16 amino acids. The germline V gene encodes CDR1 KGHSH and CDR2 LQKENI. With 3 bases clipped from V and 3 bases from J, the junction kept 8 bases outside the gene matches. The CDR3 protein is CASSPRLTGGDYGYTF. CDR3 nucleotide sequence: TGTGCCAGCTCACCGCGCCTTACAGGGGGCGACTATGGCTACACCTTC.

This rearrangement joins TRBV19 to TRBJ2-3, with D unresolved. Trimming cost V 9 bases and J 2 bases, with 12 bases left between them. CDR3 length: 13 amino acids. CDR1 is LNHDA, CDR2 SQIVND, per germline (reference sequence). CDR3 sequence (DNA): TGTGCCAGCCTAGGAAGGGACACAGATACGCAGTATTTT. The encoded protein is CASLGRDTDTQYF. Full variable domain (rest looked up from reference TRBV19 and TRBJ2-3): DGGITQSPKYLFRKEGQNVTLSCEQNLNHDAMYWYRQDPGQGLRLIYYSQIVNDFQKGDIAEGYSVSREKKESFPLTVTSAQKNPTAFYLCASLGRDTDTQYFGPGTRLTVL.

The genes are TRBV12-3 or TRBV12-4 and TRBJ1-1, with D unresolved. The CDR3 is made up of 13 amino acids. V lost 1 base and J 0 bases, leaving 3 bases between the germline ends. CDR3 sequence: CASSLGVNTEAFF. The CDR3 DNA reads as TGTGCCAGCAGTTTAGGGGTGAACACTGAAGCTTTCTTT.